The 20 T cell receptor beta chains reported below all come from one sample, sequenced in a study of T cells in Graves' hyperthyroidism and ophthalmopathy (dated by TCRdb to between 2018 and 2021). Library preparation was by multiplex PCR. Sequencing relied on an Illumina HiSeq 2000. The TCR beta CDR3 regions were amplified from RNA transcripts. For the first round of RT-PCR on the TCR CDR3, the HTBI primer set was used together with the Qiagen OneStep RT-PCR kit. The public sequencing data were trimmed at Q25 with fastp and processed into clonotypes with MiXCR by TCRdb, which kept only in-frame beta chains. CDR3 protein duplicates are merged, each entry listing the most common genes and DNA. This sample comprises about 510,000 distinct CDR3 sequences, approximately 15% of them detected only once. The ten largest make up roughly 14% of the sample. Sequencing was carried out using blood. All receptors come from a woman aged 35 to 49 with Graves' hyperthyroidism.

Many counts were recorded for this clonotype. CDR3 coding DNA: TGTGCCAGTGCGGGGCAGGGAAACACCGGGGAGCTGTTTTTT. Its translation is CASAGQGNTGELFF. This chain connects TRBV9 to TRBJ2-2, with D possibly being TRBD2 (6 bases). CDR3 length equals 14 residues. Deletions cut 8 bases from V and 2 bases from J, with 13 bases between. Germline V gene data show CDR1 as SGDLS and CDR2 as YYNGEE. Together with reference TRBV9 and TRBJ2-2, the CDR3 gives the full variable domain: DSGVTQTPKHLITATGQRVTLRCSPRSGDLSVYWYQQSLDQGLQFLIQYYNGEERAKGNILERFSAQQFPDLHSELNLSSLELGDSALYFCASAGQGNTGELFFGEGSRLTVL.

This clonotype was picked up many times. The genes are TRBV20-1 and TRBJ2-7, with D uncertain. The ends were cut back, 3 bases at V and 3 bases at J, with 12 bases in the middle. This CDR3 spans 13 amino acids. CDR1 is DFQATT, CDR2 SNEGSKA, per germline (reference sequence). CDR3 DNA sequence: TGCAGTGCTAGGCAGTGGCAGATCTACGAGCAGTACTTC. Translation: CSARQWQIYEQYF.

Many counts were recorded for this clonotype. The chain links TRBV20-1 to TRBJ2-3; the match to TRBD1 covers 7 bases. Germline V lookup: CDR1 DFQATT, CDR2 SNEGSKA (reference sequence). J was trimmed by 1 base and V by 0 bases; bases with no gene match: 10. The CDR3 has 17 amino acids. CDR3 in amino acids: CSARDTRGPEGTDTQYF. CDR3 DNA: TGCAGTGCTAGAGATACGAGGGGGCCGGAAGGCACAGATACGCAGTATTTT.

This clonotype was seen many times. The chain combines TRBV20-1 with TRBJ2-3, with 7 bases fitting TRBD2. The trim removed 5 bases at V and 0 bases at J, leaving 11 bases unmatched. CDR1 is DFQATT and CDR2 is SNEGSKA in the germline V gene (reference sequence). This CDR3 contains 16 residues. The DNA of the CDR3 is TGCAGTGCTGGCGAATTCGGGAGGCTTAGCACAGATACGCAGTATTTT. This sequence encodes CSAGEFGRLSTDTQYF.

This sequence joins TRBV10-1 and TRBJ1-1; D ambiguous. Per the germline V gene, CDR1 is WNHNN and CDR2 is SYGVQD (reference sequence). Trimming shortened V by 9 bases and J by 3 bases, and 14 bases separated the two germline ends. CDR3 length: 13 amino acids. CDR3: CARKDLPDTEAFF. CDR3 coding DNA: TGCGCCAGAAAGGACCTCCCAGACACTGAAGCTTTCTTT.

This clonotype appeared many times. The V call is TRBV2, the J call TRBJ1-5; D is possibly TRBD1 (6 bases). The germline gives CDR1 SNHLY, CDR2 FYNNEI. V lost 6 bases and J lost 8, with 20 bases in between. The CDR3 spans 15 residues. The CDR3 nucleotides read TGTGCCAGCAGACCAGGGTGGCAGGGGCGGGAGCCCCAGCATTTT. This sequence encodes CASRPGWQGREPQHF.

This clonotype appeared many times. In DNA, the CDR3 is TGTGCCAGCAGCCAAGATGAGAGCGGGGGGCGAGATACGCAGTATTTT. This encodes CASSQDESGGRDTQYF. The chain employs TRBV3-1 and TRBJ2-3; TRBD2 matches at 9 bases. V shed 0 bases, J shed 5 bases, and the junction held 6 bases outside the gene matches. This CDR3 region has 16 residues. In germline, CDR1 is LGHDT, CDR2 YNNKEL (reference sequence).

This clonotype was found many times. This chain links TRBV28 with TRBJ2-2; no firm D call. The CDR3 totals 16 residues. Between the trimmed V and J ends, which lost 6 bases and 2 bases, there was a span of 16 bases. Germline CDR1 reads MDHEN; CDR2 reads SYDVKM. CDR3 sequence (DNA): TGTGCCAGCAGCCCTACCGGCCAGGCAAACACCGGGGAGCTGTTTTTT. Protein sequence: CASSPTGQANTGELFF.

This clonotype was counted between two and nine times. The chain carries TRBV3-1 and TRBJ1-6, with a tentative D call TRBD1 (5 bases). Germline V gene sequence: CDR1 LGHDT, CDR2 YNNKEL (reference sequence). The CDR3 sequence is 18 residues long. Trimming left V 3 bases short and J 0 bases short, with 15 bases between. CDR3 loop: CASSQKAGLGSYNSPLHF. CDR3 DNA sequence: TGTGCCAGCAGCCAGAAGGCGGGGCTTGGCTCCTATAATTCACCCCTCCACTTT.

This clonotype occurred many times. In DNA form, the CDR3 reads TGCGCCAGCAGCCAGGGACAGAACACAGATACGCAGTATTTT. Its protein is CASSQGQNTDTQYF. V usage is TRBV5-1 and J usage is TRBJ2-3, with TRBD1 identical over 7 bases. From germline, CDR1 is SGHRS and CDR2 YFSETQ. CDR3 length: 14 amino acids. The V and J ends lost 4 bases and 2 bases, in that order; junction bases with no gene match: 4.

The rearrangement joins TRBV6-1 to TRBJ2-3; D is undetermined. The CDR3 spans 15 residues. V was cut by 6 bases and J by 5 bases, with 18 bases left in between. Germline lookup yields CDR1 MNHNS and CDR2 SASEGT. The CDR3 here is CASSQNVLLGDTQYF. In DNA, the CDR3 is TGTGCCAGCAGCCAAAATGTACTGCTGGGAGATACGCAGTATTTT.

This clonotype was found many times. The chain joins TRBV20-1 to TRBJ2-3; 7 nucleotides align to TRBD2. The CDR3 length is 14 residues. Germline loops: CDR1 DFQATT, CDR2 SNEGSKA (reference sequence). The J segment lost 0 bases and the V segment lost 5 bases, leaving 5 bases of the junction unmatched. In nucleotides, the CDR3 is TGCAGTGCTCCGAGCGGGACTAGCACAGATACGCAGTATTTT. Protein sequence: CSAPSGTSTDTQYF.

As to this clonotype: Being one base from a much bigger clone, this may be a read error. V is TRBV6-1 and J is TRBJ1-3; TRBD1 might be the D (6 bases). V lost 3 bases to trimming and J lost 2 bases, with 20 bases between them. The CDR3 is 18 amino acids. Germline loops: CDR1 MNHNS, CDR2 SASEGT. The CDR3 nucleotides are TGTGCCAGCAGTGAGTCCCCGATGGTACAGGGTGCTGGAAACACCATATATTTT. This translates into CASSESPMVQGAGNTIYF.

This clonotype came up a few times. Compared with germline, one end of the junction differs, possibly owing to a read error. V and J are TRBV27 and TRBJ2-2; possibly TRBD2 for D (6 bases). This CDR3 spans 15 amino acids. Germline V CDR1 and CDR2: MNHEY, SMNVEV (reference sequence). CDR3 nucleotide sequence: TGTGCCAGCAGTTTAAAGGGGACGAACACCGGGGGGCTGTTTTTT. As protein: CASSLKGTNTGGLFF.

At least ten counts were recorded for this clonotype. The chain combines TRBV2 with TRBJ1-2; no firm D call. The CDR3 is made up of 13 amino acids. Trimming left V 0 bases short and J 2 bases short, with 4 bases between. Germline CDR1 is SNHLY and CDR2 is FYNNEI. The DNA of the CDR3 is TGTGCCAGCAGTGAAGCAGTCAACTATGGCTACACCTTC. Its protein product is CASSEAVNYGYTF.

To note about this clonotype: The conserved closing phenylalanine or tryptophan is absent in this CDR3, likely reflecting a read error. The chain is built from TRBV3-1 and TRBJ2-1; 10 bases agree with TRBD2. The V gene end was trimmed by 5 bases and the J gene end by 4 bases; junction bases not matched to a gene: 2. The CDR3 consists of 14 residues. Germline V lookup: CDR1 LGHDT, CDR2 YNNKEL (reference sequence). This CDR3 reads CASSTTSGYNEQFL. DNA for the CDR3: TGTGCCAGCAGCACGACTAGCGGGTACAATGAGCAGTTCCTC.

A few counts support this clonotype. V gene TRBV10-3 combines with J gene TRBJ2-7, with 7 bases lining up with TRBD1. With V trimmed by 6 bases and J by 2 bases, 7 bases remained unmatched. CDR1 is ENHRY and CDR2 is SYGVKD in the germline V gene. There are 14 residues in the CDR3. CDR3 residues: CAISSGTEAYEQYF. The CDR3 DNA reads TGTGCCATCAGCTCCGGGACAGAGGCCTACGAGCAGTACTTC.

A word on this clonotype: The junction departs from germline at one end; a sequencing error may be responsible. The rearrangement joins TRBV5-1 to TRBJ2-2, with D perhaps assigned TRBD1 or TRBD2 (5 bases each). The CDR3 sequence is 14 residues long. Germline lookup yields CDR1 SGHRS and CDR2 YFSETQ. CDR3 sequence: CASSRDGNTGEPFF. The CDR3 DNA is TGCGCCAGCTCCCGGGACGGGAACACCGGGGAGCCGTTTTTT. Full variable domain (rest looked up from reference TRBV5-1 and TRBJ2-2): KAGVTQTPRYLIKTRGQQVTLSCSPISGHRSVSWYQQTPGQGLQFLFEYFSETQRNKGNFPGRFSGRQFSNSRSEMNVSTLELGDSALYLCASSRDGNTGEPFFGEGSRLTVL.

On this clonotype itself: A much larger clone lies one base from this, so it may be a read error. The genes are TRBV6-5 and TRBJ2-3; 9 bases align to TRBD1. The germline V gene encodes CDR1 MNHEY and CDR2 SVGAGI. This CDR3 spans 15 amino acids. CDR3 nucleotides: TGTGCCGGCAGTAACCAGGGACAGGGCGCAGATACGCAGTATTTT. This encodes CAGSNQGQGADTQYF.

This clonotype was seen ten or more times. The chain links TRBV27 to TRBJ2-1; D unclear. V gave up 1 base and J gave up 8 bases, with 9 bases separating them. Germline loops: CDR1 MNHEY, CDR2 SMNVEV (reference sequence). The CDR3 runs to 13 residues. CDR3 nucleotides: TGTGCCAGCAGTTTATTTCTCGGGCATGAGCAGTTCTTC. This encodes CASSLFLGHEQFF.